Below, 8 T cell receptor beta chains from the same sample are listed, as sequenced in a study of cytomegalovirus exposure and HLA in healthy donors. 13 Jbeta primers and 60 Vbeta primers were used for the PCR. Assay: immunoSEQ multiplex PCR; the TCRdb copy retains only in-frame clones and omits some. The repertoire holds just under 45,000 clones, with under 60% as singletons. The sequenced sample consisted of PBMCs. These receptors were obtained from a man in his 60s in good health and CMV-seronegative.

The chain couples TRBV28 to TRBJ1-4, with a weak D call TRBD1 (5 bases). V dropped 6 bases and J dropped 8 bases, with 10 bases sitting between them. The germline CDR1 and CDR2 sequences are MDHEN and SYDVKM. The CDR3 length is 12 residues. The CDR3 DNA is TGTGCCAGCAGACCTGACAGAGAAAAACTGTTTTTT. This translates into CASRPDREKLFF.

V usage is TRBV2 and J usage is TRBJ2-7; 8 nucleotides match TRBD1. The CDR3 has 12 residues. In germline, CDR1 is SNHLY, CDR2 FYNNEI. V lost 6 bases to trimming and J lost 2 bases; unmatched junction nucleotides: 0. CDR3 region: CASRQGAYEQYF. The CDR3 region has the DNA TGTGCCAGCAGACAGGGGGCCTACGAGCAGTACTTC. The variable domain in full, completed from reference TRBV2 and TRBJ2-7, reads EPEVTQTPSHQVTQMGQEVILRCVPISNHLYFYWYRQILGQKVEFLVSFYNNEISEKSEIFDDQFSVERPDGSNFTLKIRSTKLEDSAMYFCASRQGAYEQYFGPGTRLTVT.

The genes are TRBV9 and TRBJ1-3, with D possibly TRBD1 on 5 matching bases. V lost 4 bases and J lost 2, with 13 bases in between. The germline V gene has CDR1 SGDLS and CDR2 YYNGEE. CDR3 length: 15 residues. The CDR3 nucleotides read TGTGCCAGCAGCCCACCAGGGATGCCTGGAAACACCATATATTTT. Translating it yields CASSPPGMPGNTIYF.

The chain combines TRBV30 with TRBJ1-5; D remains unclear. V was pared by 3 bases and J by 6 bases, with 24 bases between. The V gene's germline CDR1 is GTSNPN and CDR2 SVGIG (reference sequence). The CDR3 runs to 17 residues. The CDR3 here is CAWSPGGGGWTGQPQHF. CDR3 DNA: TGTGCCTGGAGCCCGGGAGGTGGAGGGTGGACCGGTCAGCCCCAGCATTTT.

This clone was seen a few times. The chain carries TRBV18 and TRBJ1-3; 8 bases agree with TRBD1. The CDR3 contains 13 residues. Losses at the gene ends were 6 bases for V and 4 bases for J; bases not matched to a gene: 2. Germline CDR1 KGHSH, CDR2 LQKENI. The CDR3 DNA reads TGTGCCAGCTCCTGGGACAGGGGAAACACCATATATTTT. Its translation is CASSWDRGNTIYF.

The J gene is TRBJ2-5, the V gene TRBV6-5; D possibly corresponds to TRBD2 (7 bases). Germline assignment: CDR1 MNHEY and CDR2 SVGAGI. V was cut by 5 bases and J by 5 bases, with 15 bases left in between. The CDR3 loop spans 14 amino acids. CDR3 in amino acids: CASSQGRGGETQYF. The CDR3 DNA reads TGTGCCAGCAGTCAGGGGAGGGGGGGGGAGACCCAGTACTTC.

The rearrangement links TRBV25-1 to TRBJ1-2; D gene ambiguous. V lost 3 bases, J lost 3 bases, and 8 bases lay in between. Germline V gene lookup returns CDR1 MGHDK and CDR2 SYGVNS. The CDR3 spans 13 residues. CDR3 sequence: CASSDLNDYGYTF. The CDR3 coding sequence is TGTGCCAGCAGTGACTTAAATGACTATGGCTACACCTTC.

J is TRBJ2-1 and V is TRBV6-6; D might be TRBD1 (5 bases). The CDR3 spans 13 residues. Germline lookup yields CDR1 MNHNY and CDR2 SVGAGI (reference sequence). Trimming stripped 4 bases from V and 7 bases from J, with 11 bases between. The CDR3: CASSWIDSNEQFF. The CDR3 bases are TGTGCCAGCAGTTGGATCGACAGTAATGAGCAGTTCTTC.